This T cell receptor beta chain was documented in a study of blood T cell repertoires in COVID-19. Study context: Symptom resolution, clearance, or two negative PCRs marked the recovered donors of Cohort 3. COVID-19 samples from acute and convalescent phases originated in the United States, Italy and Spain. The analysed material was cDNA or gDNA that came from T cells, B-cell-depleted T cells, or PBMCs.

Per the authors' pipeline: Estimated nucleated cell counts came from reference gene primer amplification. The assay was immunoSEQ multiplex PCR, and TCRdb's table has in-frame clones only and misses some. That table supplies the V and J calls and clone size; D and trimming were determined from the DNA. The repertoire consists of some 180,000 clones, with around 86% occurring once and the leading ten covering 20% to 25%. The receptor's source is a woman aged 40 to 49 in a cohort exposed to, infected with or recovered from COVID-19 (not recorded which). Specimen: PBMCs or T cells enriched from blood (not recorded which).

Here the CDR3 DNA reads TGTGCCAGCAGTTTACGTCGGGGGGTCTCCTACGAGCAGTACTTC. Translated: CASSLRRGVSYEQYF. The chain employs TRBV27 and TRBJ2-7, with 7 bases aligning to TRBD2. V dropped 2 bases and J dropped 0; count of bases not matched to a gene: 4. This CDR3 has 15 residues. Germline loops: CDR1 MNHEY, CDR2 SMNVEV (reference sequence).